This T cell receptor beta chain was obtained from a study of T-cell reconstitution after alpha-beta-depleted transplantation in children. V lost 0 bases, J lost 2 bases, and 16 bases lay in between. This CDR3 is 16 amino acids long. Germline assignment: CDR1 DFQATT and CDR2 SNEGSKA (reference sequence). In this sample, this clonotype turned up a few times. Its matching antigen is unknown. General observations from the study: Expanded clones from the graft, numbering several hundred, reportedly supplied alpha-beta T cells about two months after transplant. Newly made T cells mostly supplied T-cell counts and diversity one year after transplant. The study traced high day-60 TCRbeta diversity in some patients to surviving recipient T cells and thymic progenitors.

Library preparation (for TCRbeta) was performed with unique molecular identifiers. One entry per CDR3 protein results from TCRdb running MiXCR on the PCR reads. The table lists roughly 400,000 distinct CDR3 sequences, over 40% of them singletons, with roughly 27% in the top ten. The source of this sequence is a girl aged 2-9 years with aplastic anemia, due to receive a stem cell transplant. The chain carries TRBV20-1 and TRBJ1-2; unclear D gene. The source was PBMCs, collected before TCRalphabeta/CD19-depleted stem cell transplant. This chain's CDR3 is CSARDLTSFRNYGYTF. The CDR3 DNA reads TGCAGTGCTAGAGATCTTACAAGCTTCCGGAACTATGGCTACACCTTC.